This T cell receptor (beta chain) was identified during a study of T cell responses to AZD1222 COVID-19 vaccine (dated by TCRdb to the early 2020s). Describing the broader study: TCR sequencing covered roughly 230 trial participants: 207 given two doses of AZD1222 and approximately 25 given two doses of MenACWY control vaccine. Trial participants were enrolled by age into 18-55, 56-69 and 70-plus year subgroups, with roughly 160, 29 and 62 TCR-sequenced participants respectively. The full study reports these points: After two AZD1222 doses, both the breadth and the depth of spike-specific TCRs were significantly higher than at day 0 and than in MenACWY recipients. The 56-69-year group was small, and its depth increase did not reach significance, likely because of low power. Only 5 to 7 AZD1222 recipients were SARS-CoV-2 seropositive at baseline, limiting conclusions about previously exposed vaccinees. Reportedly, almost half of the unique spike-specific TCRs recognized epitopes lying outside the regions that are mutated in the B.1.351 and B.1.1.7 variants. Because no samples from the day 14 peak response were available, repertoires could be characterized only after the peak T cell response. Participants were mostly white British and included more females than males, and it was suggested by the authors that clonal diversity may have been underestimated. The vaccine-associated CD4 TCRs covered the entire spike protein, and the dominant responses fell in regions 160-218 and 743-854.

The CDR3 regions of human TCRbeta chains were analyzed by immunosequencing. Processing in the source paper ran as follows. Repertoire TCRs were checked for matches against a reference library of SARS-CoV-2-specific TCRs that had been generated using the MIRA antigen-specificity platform. Breadth was defined as the fraction of unique TCRs that were SARS-CoV-2-associated. Depth was defined as the fraction of total T cells that were SARS-CoV-2-associated. Using the MIRA data, every spike-specific TCR was mapped to the spike region that the TCR reacted to and assigned to either a CD4 or a CD8 class. Log10-transformed breadth and depth values were compared by one-way ANOVA with Sidak's multiple comparisons tests. TCRdb carries this immuneACCESS record with in-frame sequences only. Its versions omit some clonotypes, under half of them owing to an unresolved V gene in the studies checked, with the rest unexplained. V and J calls and clone size come straight from that table; D and trimming were deduced from the DNA. The sample profile shows about 120,000 clones; around 93% of them were found once. The ten largest account for approximately 5% of the sample.

Including cysteine and phenylalanine, the CDR3 has 16 amino acids. Of the read, only the CDR3 DNA is kept; its 48 bases are in frame from base 1. The germline V gene supplies CDR1 MNHEY and CDR2 SVGEGT. Germline trimming: 4 bases from V, 0 bases from J; junction bases outside gene matches: 4. The time point label of this sample denotes: about 28 days (+/-7) after the second vaccine dose. AZD1222 recipients whose second dose came at about 4 weeks and those whose second dose came at about 12 weeks were combined into one group, since spike-specific TCR depth and breadth did not differ between the two schedules. Samples from vaccinated people were obtained from the UK trials COV001 and COV002, which included a single-blind randomized controlled phase 2/3 trial of AZD1222 (ChAdOx1 nCoV-19) in healthy adults. For TCRbeta chain sequencing, PBMC samples from trial participants were taken at day 0 and at day 28 after the second dose.

Worth noting for this clone: Its antigen is currently not known. Nothing much larger sits one base from this clone, and base qualities are not available.

Recombination joined TRBV6-2 or TRBV6-3 with TRBJ2-7; 12 of the junction bases match TRBD2. Source: peripheral blood, taken 28 days after the second AZD1222 dose. The clonotype originates from an adult who received the AZD1222 COVID-19 vaccine. This receptor has the CDR3 CASSSTSGRLSYEQYF. The sequenced DNA is TGTGCCAGCAGTTCTACTAGCGGGAGGCTCTCCTACGAGCAGTACTTC.